Listed here is a single T cell receptor beta chain. This CDR3 region has 15 residues. V lost 3 bases and J lost 4; bases outside the gene matches: 10. Germline V gives CDR1 GTSNPN, CDR2 SVGIG (reference sequence). This record comes from a study of blood T cell repertoires in COVID-19. For the study at large: Sources were T cells, B-cell-depleted T cells, or PBMCs; the material itself was cDNA or gDNA.

Sequencing was performed with immunoSEQ multiplex PCR; in TCRdb, only in-frame clones are kept and a portion is missing. The sample lists about 110,000 clones; about 90% were seen once. This receptor was taken from a human donor in a cohort sampled during active COVID-19. The material sequenced was peripheral blood. V and J are TRBV30 and TRBJ2-3, with 7 nucleotides matching TRBD2. The CDR3 DNA reads TGTGCCTGGAGACTAATTAGCGGGCGGGCAGATACGCAGTATTTT. Protein sequence: CAWRLISGRADTQYF.